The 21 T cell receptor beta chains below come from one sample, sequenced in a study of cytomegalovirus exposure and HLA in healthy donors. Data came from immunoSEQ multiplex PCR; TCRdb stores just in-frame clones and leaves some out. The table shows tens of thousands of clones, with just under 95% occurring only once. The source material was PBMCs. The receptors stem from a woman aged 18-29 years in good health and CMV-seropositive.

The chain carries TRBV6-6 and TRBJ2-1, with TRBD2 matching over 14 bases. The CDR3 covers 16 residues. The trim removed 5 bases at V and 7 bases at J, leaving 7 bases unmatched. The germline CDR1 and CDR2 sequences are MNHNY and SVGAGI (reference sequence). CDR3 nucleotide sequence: TGTGCCAGCAGTCGTGGGACTAGCGGGAGTAAGAATGAGCAGTTCTTC. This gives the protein CASSRGTSGSKNEQFF.

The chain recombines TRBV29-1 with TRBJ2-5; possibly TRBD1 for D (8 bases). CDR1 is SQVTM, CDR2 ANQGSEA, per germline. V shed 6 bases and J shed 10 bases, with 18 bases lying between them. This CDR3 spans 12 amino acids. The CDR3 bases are TGCAGCGTCACTATACAGGGGGAGGGCCAGTACTTC. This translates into CSVTIQGEGQYF.

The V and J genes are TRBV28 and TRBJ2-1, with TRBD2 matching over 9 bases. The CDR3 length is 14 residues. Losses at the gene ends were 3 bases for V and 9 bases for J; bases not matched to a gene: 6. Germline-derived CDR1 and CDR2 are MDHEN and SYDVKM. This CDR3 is CASSFPGLAFEQFF. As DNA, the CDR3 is TGTGCCAGCAGTTTCCCGGGACTAGCTTTTGAGCAGTTCTTC. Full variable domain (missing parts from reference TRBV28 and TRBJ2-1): DVKVTQSSRYLVKRTGEKVFLECVQDMDHENMFWYRQDPGLGLRLIYFSYDVKMKEKGDIPEGYSVSREKKERFSLILESASTNQTSMYLCASSFPGLAFEQFFGPGTRLTVL.

The chain's CDR3 is CASSPGQANTIYF. CDR3 DNA sequence: TGCGCCAGCAGCCCGGGACAGGCCAACACCATATATTTT. The chain joins TRBV5-1 to TRBJ1-3; 8 nucleotides match TRBD1. Unmatched junction bases numbered 4, after V lost 4 bases and J lost 7 bases. The CDR3 totals 13 residues. The germline V gene encodes CDR1 SGHRS and CDR2 YFSETQ.

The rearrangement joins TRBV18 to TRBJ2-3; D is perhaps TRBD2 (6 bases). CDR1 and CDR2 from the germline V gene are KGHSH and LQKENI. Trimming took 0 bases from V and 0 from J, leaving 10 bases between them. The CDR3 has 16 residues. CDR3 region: CASSPPAGLSTDTQYF. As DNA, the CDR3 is TGTGCCAGCTCACCACCGGCGGGGCTTAGCACAGATACGCAGTATTTT. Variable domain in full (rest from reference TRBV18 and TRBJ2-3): NAGVMQNPRHLVRRRGQEARLRCSPMKGHSHVYWYRQLPEEGLKFMVYLQKENIIDESGMPKERFSAEFPKEGPSILRIQQVVRGDSAAYFCASSPPAGLSTDTQYFGPGTRLTVL.

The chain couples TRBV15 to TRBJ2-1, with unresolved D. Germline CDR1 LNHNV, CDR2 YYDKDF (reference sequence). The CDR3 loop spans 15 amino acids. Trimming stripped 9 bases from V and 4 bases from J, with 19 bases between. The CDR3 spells CATNNAANHYNEQFF. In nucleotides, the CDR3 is TGTGCCACTAACAACGCGGCGAACCATTACAATGAGCAGTTCTTC.

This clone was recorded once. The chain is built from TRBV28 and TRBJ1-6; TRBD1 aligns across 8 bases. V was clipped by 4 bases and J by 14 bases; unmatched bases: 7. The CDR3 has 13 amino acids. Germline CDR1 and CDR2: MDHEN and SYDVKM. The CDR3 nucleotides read TGTGCCAGCAGTTCGACAGGGGTGCCTGCCCTCCACTTT. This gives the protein CASSSTGVPALHF.

The CDR3 reads CASQNYEQYF. In nucleotides, the CDR3 is TGTGCCAGTCAAAACTACGAGCAGTACTTC. The J gene is TRBJ2-7, the V gene TRBV2; the D is unclear. Looked up from germline, CDR1 is SNHLY and CDR2 is FYNNEI. Trimming left V 9 bases short and J 3 bases short, with 6 bases between. The CDR3 consists of 10 residues.

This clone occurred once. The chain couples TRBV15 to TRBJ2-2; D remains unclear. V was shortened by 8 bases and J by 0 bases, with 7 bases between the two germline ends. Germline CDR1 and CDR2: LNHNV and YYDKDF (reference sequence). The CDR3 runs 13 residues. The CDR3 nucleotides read TGTGCCACCGGGCAGGCGAACACCGGGGAGCTGTTTTTT. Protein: CATGQANTGELFF.

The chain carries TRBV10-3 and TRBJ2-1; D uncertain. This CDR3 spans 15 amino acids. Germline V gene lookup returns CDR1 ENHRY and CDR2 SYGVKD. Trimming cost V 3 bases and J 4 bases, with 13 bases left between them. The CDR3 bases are TGTGCCATCAGTGAAAGGTGGGCCCTTTACAATGAGCAGTTCTTC. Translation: CAISERWALYNEQFF.

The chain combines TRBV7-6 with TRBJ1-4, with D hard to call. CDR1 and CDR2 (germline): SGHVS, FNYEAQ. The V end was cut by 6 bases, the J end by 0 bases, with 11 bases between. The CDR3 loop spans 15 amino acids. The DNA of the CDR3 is TGTGCCAGCAGTCGCACAGCCGCAACTAATGAAAAACTGTTTTTT. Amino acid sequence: CASSRTAATNEKLFF. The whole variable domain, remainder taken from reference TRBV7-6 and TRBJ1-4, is GAGVSQSPRYKVTKRGQDVALRCDPISGHVSLYWYRQALGQGPEFLTYFNYEAQQDKSGLPNDRFSAERPEGSISTLTIQRTEQRDSAMYRCASSRTAATNEKLFFGSGTQLSVL.

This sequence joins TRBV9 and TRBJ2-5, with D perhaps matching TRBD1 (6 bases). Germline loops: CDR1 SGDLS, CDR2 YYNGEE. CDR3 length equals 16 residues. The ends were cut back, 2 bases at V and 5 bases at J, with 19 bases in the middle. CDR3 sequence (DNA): TGTGCCAGCAGCGTTAATGCCCAGGGGTGGGGGGAGACCCAGTACTTC. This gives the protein CASSVNAQGWGETQYF.

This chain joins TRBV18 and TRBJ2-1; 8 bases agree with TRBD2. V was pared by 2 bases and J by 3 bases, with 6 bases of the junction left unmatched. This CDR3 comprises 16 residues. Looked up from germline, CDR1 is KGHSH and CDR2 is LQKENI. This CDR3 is CASSPGLAGLYNEQFF. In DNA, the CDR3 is TGTGCCAGCTCACCAGGCCTAGCGGGTCTCTACAATGAGCAGTTCTTC. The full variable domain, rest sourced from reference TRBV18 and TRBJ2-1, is NAGVMQNPRHLVRRRGQEARLRCSPMKGHSHVYWYRQLPEEGLKFMVYLQKENIIDESGMPKERFSAEFPKEGPSILRIQQVVRGDSAAYFCASSPGLAGLYNEQFFGPGTRLTVL.

CDR3 coding DNA: TGTGCCAGCAGCCAGCTAGCCTCACCCGCGTATACGCAGTATTTT. This codes for CASSQLASPAYTQYF. The chain joins TRBV14 to TRBJ2-3, with D possibly matching TRBD2 (5 bases). V gave up 3 bases and J gave up 7 bases, with 17 bases separating them. The CDR3 spans 15 residues. Germline loops: CDR1 SGHDN, CDR2 FVKESK.

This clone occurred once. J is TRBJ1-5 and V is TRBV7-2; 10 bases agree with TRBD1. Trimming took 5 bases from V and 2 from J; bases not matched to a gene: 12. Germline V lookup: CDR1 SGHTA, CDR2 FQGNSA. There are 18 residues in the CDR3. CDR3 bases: TGTGCCAGCAGCCTTGGACAGGGGGGATTTTCACGCAATCAGCCCCAGCATTTT. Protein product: CASSLGQGGFSRNQPQHF.

The CDR3 coding sequence is TGCGCCAGCAGTTTTACAGGGGTGGGAAATGCTGAAGCTTTCTTT. This codes for CASSFTGVGNAEAFF. The chain joins TRBV5-1 to TRBJ1-1, with 7 bases lining up with TRBD1. V lost 5 bases, J lost 6 bases, and 13 bases stayed unmatched. The germline gives CDR1 SGHRS, CDR2 YFSETQ. The CDR3 is 15 residues long.

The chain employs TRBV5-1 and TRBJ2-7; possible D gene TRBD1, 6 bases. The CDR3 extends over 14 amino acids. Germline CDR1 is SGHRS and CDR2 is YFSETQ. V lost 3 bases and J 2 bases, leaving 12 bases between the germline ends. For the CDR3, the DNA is TGCGCCAGCAGCTCGACAGGCGGTACCTACGAGCAGTACTTC. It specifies CASSSTGGTYEQYF.

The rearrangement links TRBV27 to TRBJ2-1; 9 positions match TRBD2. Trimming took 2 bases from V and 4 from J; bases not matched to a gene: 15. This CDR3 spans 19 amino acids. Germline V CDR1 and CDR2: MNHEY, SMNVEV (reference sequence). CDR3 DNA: TGTGCCAGCAGTTTAACCCCCGGGAAAGCGGGGGGCGTATACAATGAGCAGTTCTTC. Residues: CASSLTPGKAGGVYNEQFF.

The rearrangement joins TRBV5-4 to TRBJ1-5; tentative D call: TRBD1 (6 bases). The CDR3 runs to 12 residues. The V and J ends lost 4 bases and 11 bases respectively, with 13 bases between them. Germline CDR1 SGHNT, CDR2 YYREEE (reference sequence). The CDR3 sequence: CASSINRGSQHF. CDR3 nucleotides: TGTGCCAGCAGCATAAATAGGGGGTCCCAGCATTTT.

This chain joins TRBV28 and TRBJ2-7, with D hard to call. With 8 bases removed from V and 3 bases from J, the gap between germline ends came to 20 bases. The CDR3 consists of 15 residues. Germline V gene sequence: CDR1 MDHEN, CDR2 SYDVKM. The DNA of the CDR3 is TGTGCCAGCCTCCCAAAGATAGGAGCTAGCTACGAGCAGTACTTC. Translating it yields CASLPKIGASYEQYF.

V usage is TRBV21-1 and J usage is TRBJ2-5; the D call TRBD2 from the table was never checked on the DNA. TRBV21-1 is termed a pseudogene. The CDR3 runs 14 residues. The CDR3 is CASSLTCLEGTQYF. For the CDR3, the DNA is TGTGCCAGCAGCCTTACGTGCCTGGAGGGGACCCAGTACTTC.